The rows below give T cell receptor beta chains drawn from one sample of a study of CD8+ T cells in alopecia areata. Here immunoSEQ multiplex PCR was the method, and the copy in TCRdb shows in-frame clones only, minus some. The sample records roughly 60,000 clones, about 44% being singletons. Sequencing input: NKG2D-low CD8+ T cells sorted from blood. These receptors all come from a human donor with alopecia areata. Both conserved end residues are part of each CDR3. A D gene is named only where the DNA matches it firmly. The size of a clone is reported for some rows only, either as once, few or many, or as a class for expanded clones.

J,D,size,V,length,CDR3,DNA
TRBJ2-1,.,few,TRBV29-1,12,CSVPGTSGEQFF,TGCAGCGTACCCGGGACATCTGGTGAGCAGTTCTTC
TRBJ2-1,.,few,TRBV9,13,CASSPQGGGEQFF,TGTGCCAGCAGCCCCCAAGGGGGGGGTGAGCAGTTCTTC
TRBJ1-1,.,.,TRBV4-2,15,CASSQDRQLNTEAFF,TGTGCCAGCAGCCAAGATCGTCAGTTGAACACTGAAGCTTTCTTT
TRBJ2-1,TRBD2,.,TRBV5-6,16,CASSARWSGRYNEQFF,TGTGCCAGCTCAGCTCGCTGGAGCGGGAGATACAATGAGCAGTTCTTC
TRBJ2-1,.,.,TRBV5-6,13,CASYHSGYNEQFF,TGTGCCAGCTACCACTCAGGGTACAATGAGCAGTTCTTC
TRBJ2-7,.,.,TRBV2,10,CASNLDEQYF,TGTGCCAGCAACCTGGACGAGCAGTACTTC
TRBJ1-2,TRBD1,few,TRBV30,14,CAWTLDRVAYGYTF,TGTGCCTGGACCTTGGACAGGGTCGCGTATGGCTACACCTTC
TRBJ2-7,.,few,TRBV2,13,CASSVGGANEQYF,TGTGCCAGCAGTGTTGGGGGGGCTAACGAGCAGTACTTC
TRBJ2-7,.,.,TRBV29-1,12,CSVEANYAEQYF,TGCAGCGTTGAGGCTAACTACGCCGAGCAGTACTTC
TRBJ2-3,.,.,TRBV5-1,14,CASRETDRTDTQYF,TGCGCCAGCAGAGAGACAGACCGCACAGATACGCAGTATTTT
TRBJ2-5,.,.,TRBV7-9,16,CASSHRQVVGRETQYF,TGTGCCAGCAGCCACCGACAGGTCGTCGGCCGAGAGACCCAGTACTTC
TRBJ1-2,.,.,TRBV2,17,CASSELSVGEADYGYTF,TGTGCCAGCAGTGAGCTATCGGTAGGTGAAGCGGACTATGGCTACACCTTC
TRBJ2-1,TRBD2,few,TRBV29-1,14,CSALKAGGFHEQFF,TGCAGCGCCCTCAAAGCGGGGGGTTTCCATGAGCAGTTCTTC
TRBJ2-7,.,.,TRBV9,15,CASSPGPSAAYEQYF,TGTGCCAGCAGCCCAGGCCCCAGCGCCGCCTACGAGCAGTACTTC
TRBJ1-1,.,.,TRBV2,14,CASRNSKMNTEAFF,TGTGCCAGCAGAAACAGCAAAATGAACACTGAAGCTTTCTTT
TRBJ2-2,.,.,TRBV5-6,14,CASSLSSSHGELFF,TGTGCCAGCAGCTTGTCGTCCAGTCACGGGGAGCTGTTTTTT
TRBJ1-2,.,.,TRBV29-1,16,CSVAFLRETGLNGYTF,TGCAGCGTTGCCTTTCTGAGGGAAACGGGGCTCAATGGCTACACCTTC
TRBJ2-1,.,few,TRBV7-8,16,CASTPGTGDFYNEQFF,TGTGCCAGCACCCCGGGGACTGGGGACTTCTACAATGAGCAGTTCTTC
TRBJ2-7,.,.,TRBV7-9,15,CASSSPGHGAYEQYF,TGTGCCAGCAGCTCGCCGGGACACGGAGCCTACGAGCAGTACTTC
TRBJ1-2,TRBD1,.,TRBV29-1,13,CSVLGQANYGYTF,TGCAGCGTATTGGGACAGGCTAACTATGGCTACACCTTC
TRBJ2-7,.,many,TRBV7-9,12,CASSLGPGEQYF,TGTGCCAGCAGCTTAGGACCTGGGGAGCAGTACTTC
TRBJ2-1,.,.,TRBV5-4,15,CASSLPWQGRDEQFF,TGTGCCAGCAGCTTACCATGGCAGGGACGAGATGAGCAGTTCTTC
TRBJ2-7,.,few,TRBV5-1,17,CASSLGGRSKRTYEQYF,TGCGCCAGCAGCTTGGGGGGACGGTCGAAAAGGACCTACGAGCAGTACTTC
TRBJ2-6,.,.,TRBV11-3,15,CASSPRNSGANVLTF,TGTGCCAGCAGCCCACGGAACTCTGGGGCCAACGTCCTGACTTTC
TRBJ2-7,.,.,TRBV4-2,15,CASSQDLGQSYEQYF,TGTGCCAGCAGCCAAGATCTCGGACAGAGCTACGAGCAGTACTTC
TRBJ2-6,.,many,TRBV13,16,CASKAQGSSGANVLTF,TGTGCCTCAAAGGCACAGGGATCCTCTGGGGCCAACGTCCTGACTTTC
TRBJ2-5,.,.,TRBV10-3,16,CAISETSAAGGETQYF,TGTGCCATCAGTGAGACTAGCGCCGCAGGGGGGGAGACCCAGTACTTC
TRBJ2-7,TRBD2,few,TRBV7-2,17,CASSLERASGIPYEQYF,TGTGCCAGCAGCTTAGAGAGGGCTAGCGGGATACCCTACGAGCAGTACTTC
TRBJ2-3,TRBD2,.,TRBV29-1,14,CSAETAGGANTQYF,TGCAGCGCTGAGACGGCGGGAGGTGCGAATACGCAGTATTTT
TRBJ1-2,.,few,TRBV10-3,13,CASSLAGYEGYTF,TGTGCCAGCAGCCTAGCAGGGTATGAAGGCTACACCTTC
TRBJ2-5,.,.,TRBV25-1,15,CASSDPQEYQETQYF,TGTGCCAGCAGTGACCCGCAGGAGTACCAAGAGACCCAGTACTTC
TRBJ2-1,.,.,TRBV27,15,CASRQRDTPYNEQFF,TGTGCCAGCAGACAGCGGGACACCCCCTACAATGAGCAGTTCTTC
TRBJ2-3,.,.,TRBV2,15,CASFLGSGLKDTQYF,TGTGCCAGCTTCCTCGGGAGCGGGTTGAAAGATACGCAGTATTTT